This TCR beta chain was documented in a study of T cell repertoires in cytomegalovirus infection. Study-level points and caveats: Cumulative frequency of public TCR beta families picked out carriers of CMV plus the relevant HLA.

TCRdb reanalysed the reads using MiXCR and keeps one entry per CDR3 protein. The sample contains 600,000 to 700,000 distinct CDR3 sequences, 33% of which appear only once. Germline loops: CDR1 MNHNS, CDR2 SASEGT. V shed 5 bases and J shed 5 bases, with 11 bases lying between them. The CDR3 is made up of 13 amino acids. A note on this clonotype: Its antigen is still unknown.

The sequencing here drew on cultured PBMCs, taken from culture after CMV antigen stimulation. The chain has TRBV6-1 and TRBJ2-3; D is possibly TRBD1 (6 bases). This receptor was identified in a human donor in good health (CMV status not recorded). Some clones in this sample may be carry-over from other donors' samples. CDR3 protein: CASSTGSQDTQYF. The CDR3 coding sequence is TGTGCCAGCAGTACAGGGTCTCAAGATACGCAGTATTTT.